Presented here are 5 T cell receptor beta chains from one specimen sequenced in a study of blood T cell repertoires in COVID-19. Sequenced by immunoSEQ multiplex PCR; TCRdb stores in-frame clones only, minus some. The repertoire has around 140,000 clones, roughly 90% of them found once; the top ten carry approximately 4.3%. Source material: peripheral blood. These receptors all stem from a man aged 55 to 70 with COVID-19, enrolled during active disease.

The chain links TRBV5-1 to TRBJ1-6, with D tentatively TRBD1 (5 bases). Deletions cut 0 bases from V and 4 bases from J, with 14 bases between. In germline, CDR1 is SGHRS, CDR2 YFSETQ. This CDR3 has 17 residues. CDR3 DNA: TGCGCCAGCAGCTTGGAAGCTCCAGGGACTTATAATTCACCCCTCCACTTT. Residues: CASSLEAPGTYNSPLHF.

The V and J genes are TRBV9 and TRBJ1-1, with D tentatively TRBD1 (6 bases). CDR1 is SGDLS, CDR2 YYNGEE, per germline. The CDR3 spans 16 residues. V gave up 0 bases and J gave up 1 base, with 13 bases separating them. For the CDR3, the DNA is TGTGCCAGCAGCGTAGGTGGATTGGGACAGAACACTGAAGCTTTCTTT. Amino acids: CASSVGGLGQNTEAFF. Using reference TRBV9 and TRBJ1-1 for the parts outside the CDR3, the full variable domain is DSGVTQTPKHLITATGQRVTLRCSPRSGDLSVYWYQQSLDQGLQFLIQYYNGEERAKGNILERFSAQQFPDLHSELNLSSLELGDSALYFCASSVGGLGQNTEAFFGQGTRLTVV.

This chain connects TRBV10-3 to TRBJ1-1, with D uncertain. The length of the CDR3 is 12 residues. Trimming removed 2 bases from V and 7 bases from J, with 8 bases in between. Germline-derived CDR1 and CDR2 are ENHRY and SYGVKD. CDR3 sequence: CAISEGENEAFF. For the CDR3, the DNA is TGTGCCATCAGTGAGGGGGAGAATGAAGCTTTCTTT.

The chain joins TRBV7-9 to TRBJ1-1; D may be TRBD1 (5 bases). Germline CDR1 reads SEHNR; CDR2 reads FQNEAQ (reference sequence). The CDR3 covers 15 residues. Trimming removed 4 bases from V and 6 bases from J, with 18 bases in between. This CDR3 reads CASSYLEGADAEAFF. The CDR3 DNA is TGTGCCAGCAGCTACCTCGAAGGGGCGGACGCTGAAGCTTTCTTT.

This sequence joins TRBV5-1 and TRBJ2-3; tentative D call: TRBD2 (5 bases). The CDR3 is 15 amino acids. Trimming stripped 5 bases from V and 1 base from J, with 14 bases between. Per the germline V gene, CDR1 is SGHRS and CDR2 is YFSETQ. CDR3 DNA sequence: TGCGCCAGCAGGCCCCGCGGGTGGGGCACAGATACGCAGTATTTT. This codes for CASRPRGWGTDTQYF.